This paragraph covers one TCR beta chain sequence. The data were taken from a study of T cell responses to AZD1222 COVID-19 vaccine. Libraries were prepared by immunoSEQ multiplex PCR; TCRdb keeps only in-frame clonotypes and omits some of them. Here the sample spans about 86,000 clones, roughly 90% being singletons. Analysis merged second doses at about 4 or about 12 weeks. The CDR3 contains 15 residues. V dropped 7 bases and J dropped 4; count of bases not matched to a gene: 9. The germline V gene encodes CDR1 MDHEN and CDR2 SYDVKM. This sequence was found in an adult who received the AZD1222 COVID-19 vaccine. The chain carries TRBV28 and TRBJ2-1, with TRBD2 matching over 8 bases. The source was peripheral blood, collected 28 days after the second AZD1222 dose. The CDR3 nucleotides read TGTGCCAGCACCCTCCTAGCGGGTCCTTACAATGAGCAGTTCTTC. The encoded protein is CASTLLAGPYNEQFF. Full variable domain (remainder filled in from reference TRBV28 and TRBJ2-1): DVKVTQSSRYLVKRTGEKVFLECVQDMDHENMFWYRQDPGLGLRLIYFSYDVKMKEKGDIPEGYSVSREKKERFSLILESASTNQTSMYLCASTLLAGPYNEQFFGPGTRLTVL.